The 3 T cell receptor beta chains given below trace back to one sample, sequenced in a study of ipilimumab plus nivolumab after autologous stem cell transplantation. Clones were read by immunoSEQ multiplex PCR, and TCRdb kept only the in-frame ones, dropping some. Altogether some 44,000 clones are present, roughly 88% being singletons, with the ten largest covering 0.7% to 1%. The sample here was PBMCs, taken in a trial of ipilimumab plus nivolumab as post-transplant consolidation. The receptors here all came from a male donor with multiple myeloma.

The chain joins TRBV5-6 to TRBJ2-3; 11 bases line up with TRBD2. The CDR3 has 14 amino acids. The V and J ends lost 5 bases and 5 bases, in that order; junction bases with no gene match: 4. Looked up from germline, CDR1 is SGHDT and CDR2 is YYEEEE. CDR3 region: CASRLAGEVDTQYF. In DNA, the CDR3 is TGTGCCAGCAGACTAGCGGGGGAGGTAGATACGCAGTATTTT. Using reference TRBV5-6 and TRBJ2-3 for the parts outside the CDR3, the full variable domain is DAGVTQSPTHLIKTRGQQVTLRCSPKSGHDTVSWYQQALGQGPQFIFQYYEEEERQRGNFPDRFSGHQFPNYSSELNVNALLLGDSALYLCASRLAGEVDTQYFGPGTRLTVL.

V gene TRBV7-9 combines with J gene TRBJ1-1, with D perhaps matching TRBD1 (5 bases). The CDR3 has 16 residues. Looked up from germline, CDR1 is SEHNR and CDR2 is FQNEAQ (reference sequence). The V end lost 0 bases, the J end lost 4 bases, and 15 bases lay between the germline ends. The CDR3 bases are TGTGCCAGCAGCTTAGCCGGGTGGGGACGCGGCACTGAAGCTTTCTTT. This sequence encodes CASSLAGWGRGTEAFF. The whole variable domain, filled in from reference TRBV7-9 and TRBJ1-1, reads DTGVSQNPRHKITKRGQNVTFRCDPISEHNRLYWYRQTLGQGPEFLTYFQNEAQLEKSRLLSDRFSAERPKGSFSTLEIQRTEQGDSAMYLCASSLAGWGRGTEAFFGQGTRLTVV.

This clone was recorded once. The V gene is TRBV4-3, the J gene TRBJ2-7, with TRBD2 identical over 8 bases. V lost 3 bases and J lost 7; bases outside the gene matches: 11. CDR1 and CDR2 (germline): LGHNA, YSLEER. CDR3 length: 15 residues. As DNA, the CDR3 is TGCGCCAGCAGCCAGCTTTGGACTAGCCTCGTGGAGCAGTACTTC. This translates into CASSQLWTSLVEQYF.